Each of the 32 T cell receptor beta chains below was sequenced from the same sample in a study of blood T cell repertoires in COVID-19. Sequencing used immunoSEQ multiplex PCR; TCRdb keeps in-frame clones, though not all of them. The repertoire has roughly 300,000 clones, 80% to 95% of them found once; the top ten carry approximately 2.1%. Sample: peripheral blood. These receptors came from a woman in her twenties or thirties with COVID-19, enrolled during active disease.

This chain uses TRBV6-4 with TRBJ2-1, with a possible D match to TRBD2 (6 bases). The germline V gene has CDR1 MRHNA and CDR2 SNTAGT. V lost 1 base and J lost 5, with 9 bases in between. The CDR3 contains 14 residues. The DNA of the CDR3 is TGTGCCAGCAGTGACTTGGGACTGAACAATGAGCAGTTCTTC. Translation: CASSDLGLNNEQFF.

The V gene is TRBV30, the J gene TRBJ2-4, with a tentative D call TRBD1 (6 bases). V lost 8 bases and J 0 bases, leaving 8 bases between the germline ends. The CDR3 totals 12 residues. Germline V gene data show CDR1 as GTSNPN and CDR2 as SVGIG (reference sequence). The CDR3 loop is CAGRGAKNIQYF. In nucleotides, the CDR3 is TGTGCCGGCAGGGGAGCCAAAAACATTCAGTACTTC.

V usage is TRBV24-1 and J usage is TRBJ2-2, with 8 positions matching TRBD1. The J segment lost 6 bases and the V segment lost 2 bases, leaving 7 bases of the junction unmatched. Germline lookup yields CDR1 KGHDR and CDR2 SFDVKD. The CDR3 extends over 16 amino acids. The CDR3 loop is CATSDYGQGSAGELFF. In DNA, the CDR3 is TGTGCCACCAGTGATTACGGACAGGGTAGCGCCGGGGAGCTGTTTTTT.

This chain uses TRBV5-4 with TRBJ1-2, with 9 bases identical to TRBD1. V shed 3 bases and J 4 bases; nucleotides not matched to a gene: 4. CDR1 and CDR2 from the germline V gene are SGHNT and YYREEE (reference sequence). The CDR3 has 14 residues. The CDR3 bases are TGTGCCAGCAGCTCGACAGGGGGTGTCTATGGCTACACCTTC. Residues: CASSSTGGVYGYTF.

This sequence joins TRBV24-1 and TRBJ2-2; D gene unclear. V lost 4 bases and J lost 1, with 9 bases in between. The CDR3 covers 15 residues. Germline CDR1 KGHDR, CDR2 SFDVKD. The CDR3 DNA reads TGTGCCACCAGTGAAACTTCTATGAACACCGGGGAGCTGTTTTTT. Its translation: CATSETSMNTGELFF.

This chain connects TRBV25-1 to TRBJ2-5, with 7 bases lining up with TRBD1. The germline CDR1 and CDR2 sequences are MGHDK and SYGVNS. This CDR3 spans 15 amino acids. The junction had 11 bases not matched to a gene; V was cut back by 6 bases and J by 4 bases. CDR3 amino acids: CASSSLTGDRETQYF. The CDR3 DNA is TGTGCCAGCAGCTCCCTCACAGGGGATAGAGAGACCCAGTACTTC.

The table lists this clone with a few counts. The chain couples TRBV20-1 to TRBJ1-3, with a weak D call TRBD1 (5 bases). From germline, CDR1 is DFQATT and CDR2 SNEGSKA (reference sequence). This CDR3 is built from 16 residues. With 3 bases removed from V and 2 bases from J, the gap between germline ends came to 17 bases. This CDR3 is CSASKGGGNTGNTIYF. In nucleotides, the CDR3 is TGCAGTGCTAGTAAGGGCGGGGGTAATACTGGAAACACCATATATTTT.

The chain is built from TRBV14 and TRBJ2-5; TRBD1 aligns across 10 bases. V dropped 4 bases and J dropped 5; count of bases not matched to a gene: 7. Per germline, CDR1 SGHDN and CDR2 FVKESK. CDR3 length: 15 amino acids. The CDR3 loop reads CASSPPTGGWETQYF. The CDR3 region has the DNA TGTGCCAGCAGCCCACCGACAGGGGGCTGGGAGACCCAGTACTTC.

The chain couples TRBV5-1 to TRBJ2-7, with D possibly TRBD2 on 6 matching bases. CDR3 length equals 15 residues. The germline CDR1 and CDR2 sequences are SGHRS and YFSETQ. Trimming removed 3 bases at V and 7 bases at J, with 20 bases between. CDR3 in amino acids: CASSSRNGGSSEQYF. CDR3 coding DNA: TGCGCCAGCAGCTCACGAAACGGAGGGTCGAGTGAGCAGTACTTC. Full variable domain (outside the CDR3, taken from reference TRBV5-1 and TRBJ2-7): KAGVTQTPRYLIKTRGQQVTLSCSPISGHRSVSWYQQTPGQGLQFLFEYFSETQRNKGNFPGRFSGRQFSNSRSEMNVSTLELGDSALYLCASSSRNGGSSEQYFGPGTRLTVT.

The rearrangement joins TRBV3-1 (or the pseudogene TRBV3-2) to TRBJ2-5, with TRBD2 matching 10 bases. The CDR3 totals 15 residues. With V trimmed by 6 bases and J by 2 bases, 6 bases remained unmatched. The germline gives CDR1 LGHDT, CDR2 YNNKEL (reference sequence). The CDR3 is CASRPSGSPQETQYF. In nucleotides, the CDR3 is TGTGCCAGCAGACCTAGCGGGAGCCCACAAGAGACCCAGTACTTC.

The chain uses TRBV7-3 and TRBJ2-3; 14 positions match TRBD2. The CDR3 covers 18 residues. Germline trimming cut 5 bases from V and 3 bases from J; bases unmatched to any gene: 10. The germline V gene encodes CDR1 SGHTA and CDR2 FQGTGA. For the CDR3, the DNA is TGTGCCAGCAGCCCCACACCGACTAGCGGGAGGGGAACAGATACGCAGTATTTT. This sequence encodes CASSPTPTSGRGTDTQYF. Combining the CDR3 with reference TRBV7-3 and TRBJ2-3 gives the whole variable domain GAGVSQTPSNKVTEKGKYVELRCDPISGHTALYWYRQSLGQGPEFLIYFQGTGAADDSGLPNDRFFAVRPEGSVSTLKIQRTERGDSAVYLCASSPTPTSGRGTDTQYFGPGTRLTVL.

The rearrangement joins TRBV5-1 to TRBJ1-2, with D maybe TRBD1 (5 bases). The CDR3 has 13 amino acids. Germline CDR1 and CDR2: SGHRS and YFSETQ. Trimming left V 5 bases short and J 2 bases short, with 10 bases between. The CDR3 here is CASSYDRNYGYTF. The CDR3 nucleotides read TGCGCCAGCAGTTACGACAGAAACTATGGCTACACCTTC.

The gene calls are TRBV28 and TRBJ2-3; 11 bases line up with TRBD1. The CDR3 runs to 16 residues. Unmatched junction bases numbered 10, after V lost 5 bases and J lost 6 bases. Germline V lookup: CDR1 MDHEN, CDR2 SYDVKM. The CDR3, as DNA: TGTGCCAGCAGTCTCTCCGGGACAGGGGGATTGGATACGCAGTATTTT. Translated, it gives CASSLSGTGGLDTQYF.

This clone has only a few counts. This rearrangement joins TRBV30 to TRBJ2-1; TRBD2 aligns across 9 bases. This CDR3 spans 14 amino acids. The V and J ends lost 3 bases and 9 bases, in that order; junction bases with no gene match: 9. Germline CDR1 and CDR2: GTSNPN and SVGIG (reference sequence). CDR3 region: CAWSLAGTRGEQFF. CDR3 sequence (DNA): TGTGCCTGGAGCCTAGCGGGAACGAGGGGTGAGCAGTTCTTC.

The rearrangement joins TRBV18 to TRBJ2-7; no clear D. V gave up 3 bases and J gave up 0 bases, with 6 bases separating them. CDR3 length equals 13 residues. Germline loops: CDR1 KGHSH, CDR2 LQKENI. The CDR3 here is CASSPYASYEQYF. For the CDR3, the DNA is TGTGCCAGCTCACCCTACGCCTCCTACGAGCAGTACTTC.

The rearrangement joins TRBV5-4 to TRBJ1-4; TRBD1 might be the D (6 bases). V was cut by 4 bases and J by 0 bases, with 10 bases left in between. Germline-derived CDR1 and CDR2 are SGHNT and YYREEE (reference sequence). The CDR3 is 15 residues long. The CDR3 coding sequence is TGTGCCAGCAGCCGGGACACCTCAACTAATGAAAAACTGTTTTTT. It is translated as CASSRDTSTNEKLFF.

This clone was seen only once. This chain links TRBV10-1 with TRBJ1-1; weak D call: TRBD1 (6 bases). The V gene lost 8 bases and the J gene lost 0 bases, with 10 bases spanning the gap. The CDR3 consists of 13 residues. In germline, CDR1 is WNHNN, CDR2 SYGVQD (reference sequence). The CDR3 here is CASSGALNTEAFF. In nucleotides, the CDR3 is TGCGCCAGCTCAGGGGCCCTGAACACTGAAGCTTTCTTT.

This clone appeared a single time. The chain employs TRBV9 and TRBJ1-2; 12 nucleotides agree with TRBD1. Per the germline V gene, CDR1 is SGDLS and CDR2 is YYNGEE. The CDR3 loop spans 18 amino acids. Trimming at V came to 0 bases and at J to 0 bases, leaving 6 bases not matched to a gene. DNA of the CDR3: TGTGCCAGCAGCGTAGATGCGGGACAGGGGGCGCCTAACTATGGCTACACCTTC. The encoded protein is CASSVDAGQGAPNYGYTF.

The chain carries TRBV10-3 and TRBJ2-2; D gene unclear. Germline V lookup: CDR1 ENHRY, CDR2 SYGVKD. V lost 2 bases to trimming and J lost 0 bases, with 7 bases between them. CDR3 size: 15 residues. In DNA form, the CDR3 reads TGTGCCATCAGTGAGCCAGAATCGAACACCGGGGAGCTGTTTTTT. Protein product: CAISEPESNTGELFF.

This chain joins TRBV2 and TRBJ1-4, with D unclear. From germline, CDR1 is SNHLY and CDR2 FYNNEI. The ends were cut back, 7 bases at V and 0 bases at J, with 6 bases in the middle. This CDR3 has 13 amino acids. The CDR3 reads CASMDSTNEKLFF. Here the CDR3 DNA reads TGTGCCAGCATGGACTCAACTAATGAAAAACTGTTTTTT.

The chain carries TRBV12-3 or TRBV12-4 and TRBJ1-1, with D perhaps TRBD1 (5 bases). The V gene lost 3 bases and the J gene lost 7 bases, with 9 bases spanning the gap. This CDR3 has 12 amino acids. Written as DNA, the CDR3 is TGTGCCAGCAGTTTTTTGGGGGGTGAAGCTTTCTTT. Translated, it gives CASSFLGGEAFF.

In its sample, this clone was seen a few times. The chain couples TRBV9 to TRBJ1-2; no clear D gene. From germline, CDR1 is SGDLS and CDR2 YYNGEE. This CDR3 has 15 amino acids. Trimming took 0 bases from V and 2 from J, leaving 11 bases between them. DNA for the CDR3: TGTGCCAGCAGCGTAGCCCCGGGATTGAACTATGGCTACACCTTC. Encoded protein: CASSVAPGLNYGYTF.

A single count supports this clone. The rearrangement uses TRBV2 and TRBJ1-4; 8 bases align to TRBD1. Per germline, CDR1 SNHLY and CDR2 FYNNEI. The CDR3 consists of 16 residues. The junction had 5 bases not matched to a gene; V was cut back by 5 bases and J by 0 bases. CDR3: CASSRDRPATNEKLFF. The CDR3 DNA follows: TGTGCCAGCAGTAGGGACAGGCCTGCAACTAATGAAAAACTGTTTTTT. Based on the CDR3 plus reference TRBV2 and TRBJ1-4, the full variable domain is EPEVTQTPSHQVTQMGQEVILRCVPISNHLYFYWYRQILGQKVEFLVSFYNNEISEKSEIFDDQFSVERPDGSNFTLKIRSTKLEDSAMYFCASSRDRPATNEKLFFGSGTQLSVL.

The V and J genes are TRBV5-4 and TRBJ2-5; weak D call: TRBD2 (5 bases). The CDR3 sequence is 15 residues long. Deletions cut 1 base from V and 3 bases from J, with 13 bases between. Germline V gives CDR1 SGHNT, CDR2 YYREEE (reference sequence). The CDR3 bases are TGTGCCAGCAGCTTGCGGAGGTACGGAGAAGAGACCCAGTACTTC. Translated: CASSLRRYGEETQYF.

The V gene is TRBV27, the J gene TRBJ2-7; 10 bases match TRBD2. The CDR3 runs 14 residues. V lost 5 bases to trimming and J lost 1 base; unmatched junction nucleotides: 2. The V gene's germline CDR1 is MNHEY and CDR2 SMNVEV (reference sequence). DNA of the CDR3: TGTGCCAGCAGTCCGACTAGCGGGTCCTACGAGCAGTACTTC. Translating gives CASSPTSGSYEQYF.

This CDR3 is CASSLVAGIGTGELFF. In DNA form, the CDR3 reads TGTGCCAGCAGCTTAGTGGCGGGTATAGGCACCGGGGAGCTGTTTTTT. This chain joins TRBV11-2 and TRBJ2-2, with a weak D call TRBD2 (5 bases). The V and J ends lost 1 base and 4 bases respectively, with 13 bases between them. CDR3 length: 16 residues. From germline, CDR1 is SGHAT and CDR2 FQNNGV.

The chain joins TRBV30 to TRBJ1-1; D is unresolved. CDR1 is GTSNPN and CDR2 is SVGIG in the germline V gene (reference sequence). Between the trimmed V and J ends, which lost 4 bases and 1 base, there was a span of 10 bases. This CDR3 comprises 13 residues. The chain's CDR3 is CAWIRTENTEAFF. The CDR3 nucleotides read TGTGCCTGGATACGGACTGAGAACACTGAAGCTTTCTTT.

This rearrangement joins TRBV6-6 to TRBJ2-7; 8 bases agree with TRBD1. Germline V gene lookup returns CDR1 MNHNY and CDR2 SVGAGI (reference sequence). This CDR3 is built from 16 residues. V lost 4 bases and J lost 1; bases outside the gene matches: 9. This chain's CDR3 is CASSSPGQGVSYEQYF. CDR3 DNA sequence: TGTGCCAGCAGTTCCCCCGGACAGGGAGTGTCCTACGAGCAGTACTTC.

The rearrangement links TRBV3-1 (or the pseudogene TRBV3-2) to TRBJ1-2, with D possibly TRBD1 on 5 matching bases. Germline CDR1 reads LGHDT; CDR2 reads YNNKEL (reference sequence). The CDR3 spans 15 residues. Trimming shortened V by 4 bases and J by 5 bases, and 17 bases separated the two germline ends. The CDR3 loop is CASSRRRGGTYGYTF. The CDR3 DNA reads as TGTGCCAGCAGCCGCCGAAGGGGAGGGACGTATGGCTACACCTTC.

The chain carries TRBV11-1 and TRBJ2-1, with TRBD2 matching 8 bases. Looked up from germline, CDR1 is SGHAT and CDR2 is FQDESV (reference sequence). The CDR3 has 15 residues. The ends lost 5 bases at V and 0 bases at J; junction bases unmatched: 3. In nucleotides, the CDR3 is TGTGCCAGCAGCCCCAGCGGGAGCTCCTACAATGAGCAGTTCTTC. This codes for CASSPSGSSYNEQFF.

The chain recombines TRBV7-8 with TRBJ2-1; maybe TRBD1 (5 bases). The germline V gene encodes CDR1 SGHVS and CDR2 FQNEAQ. Trimming removed 4 bases from V and 3 bases from J, with 10 bases in between. The CDR3 sequence is 14 residues long. The CDR3 loop is CASSSRTYYNEQFF. In DNA, the CDR3 is TGTGCCAGCAGCTCCCGGACATACTACAATGAGCAGTTCTTC.

V is TRBV2 and J is TRBJ1-4; D is possibly TRBD1 (5 bases). This CDR3 has 13 residues. Per the germline V gene, CDR1 is SNHLY and CDR2 is FYNNEI. Trimming removed 6 bases from V and 2 bases from J, with 7 bases in between. In nucleotides, the CDR3 is TGTGCCAGCAGCAGGGCGACTAATGAAAAACTGTTTTTT. Encoded protein: CASSRATNEKLFF.